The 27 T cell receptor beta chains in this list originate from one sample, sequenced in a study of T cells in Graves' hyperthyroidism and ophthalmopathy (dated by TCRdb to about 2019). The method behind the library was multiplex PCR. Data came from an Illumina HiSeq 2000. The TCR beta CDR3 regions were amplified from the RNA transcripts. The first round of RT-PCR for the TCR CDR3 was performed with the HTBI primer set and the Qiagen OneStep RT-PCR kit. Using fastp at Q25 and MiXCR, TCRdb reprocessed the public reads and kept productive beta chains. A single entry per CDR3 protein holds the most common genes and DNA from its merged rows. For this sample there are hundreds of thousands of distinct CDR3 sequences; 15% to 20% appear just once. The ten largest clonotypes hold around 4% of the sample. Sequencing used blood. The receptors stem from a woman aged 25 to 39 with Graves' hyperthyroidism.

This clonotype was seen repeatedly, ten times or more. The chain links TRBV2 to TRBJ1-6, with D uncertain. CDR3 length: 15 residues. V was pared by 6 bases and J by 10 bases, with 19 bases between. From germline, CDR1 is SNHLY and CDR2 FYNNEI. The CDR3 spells CASSLLQTTRSPLHF. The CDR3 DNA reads TGTGCCAGCAGCCTGCTACAGACGACCCGCTCACCCCTCCACTTT.

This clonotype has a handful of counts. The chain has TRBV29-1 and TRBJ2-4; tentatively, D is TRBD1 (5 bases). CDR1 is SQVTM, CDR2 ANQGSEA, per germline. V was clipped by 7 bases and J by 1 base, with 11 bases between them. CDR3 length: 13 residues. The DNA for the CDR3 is TGCAGCGCCTGGACACACGCCAAAAACATTCAGTACTTC. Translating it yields CSAWTHAKNIQYF. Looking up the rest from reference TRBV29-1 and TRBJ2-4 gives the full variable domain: SAVISQKPSRDICQRGTSLTIQCQVDSQVTMMFWYRQQPGQSLTLIATANQGSEATYESGFVIDKFPISRPNLTFSTLTVSNMSPEDSSIYLCSAWTHAKNIQYFGAGTRLSVL.

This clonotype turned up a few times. The CDR3 sequence: CASTTGGIAHEQYF. CDR3 coding DNA: TGCGCCAGCACCACAGGGGGCATCGCCCACGAGCAGTACTTC. The genes are TRBV5-1 and TRBJ2-7; 9 nucleotides agree with TRBD1. Trimming at V came to 6 bases and at J to 5 bases, leaving 9 bases not matched to a gene. Germline V lookup: CDR1 SGHRS, CDR2 YFSETQ. The CDR3 consists of 14 residues.

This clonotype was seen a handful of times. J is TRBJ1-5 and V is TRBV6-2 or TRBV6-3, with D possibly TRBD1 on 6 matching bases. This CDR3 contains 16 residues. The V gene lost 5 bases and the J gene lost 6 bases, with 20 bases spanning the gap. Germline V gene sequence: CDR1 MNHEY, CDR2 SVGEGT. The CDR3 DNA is TGTGCCAGCAGTAGAACTGGGACAAGCTCTAGTCAGCCCCAGCATTTT. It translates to CASSRTGTSSSQPQHF.

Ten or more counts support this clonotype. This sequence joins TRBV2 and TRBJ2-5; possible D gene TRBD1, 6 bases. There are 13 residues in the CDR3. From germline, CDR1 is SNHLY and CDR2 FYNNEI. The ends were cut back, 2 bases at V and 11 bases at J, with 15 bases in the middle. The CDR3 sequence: CASSERAGEAQYF. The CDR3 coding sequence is TGTGCCAGCAGTGAAAGGGCAGGGGAAGCTCAGTACTTC.

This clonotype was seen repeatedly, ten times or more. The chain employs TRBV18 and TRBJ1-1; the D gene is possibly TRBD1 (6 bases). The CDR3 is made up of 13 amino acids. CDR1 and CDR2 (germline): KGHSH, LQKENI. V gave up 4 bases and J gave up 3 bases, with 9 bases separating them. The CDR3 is CASSRTDYTEAFF. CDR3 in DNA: TGTGCCAGCTCACGGACAGACTACACTGAAGCTTTCTTT.

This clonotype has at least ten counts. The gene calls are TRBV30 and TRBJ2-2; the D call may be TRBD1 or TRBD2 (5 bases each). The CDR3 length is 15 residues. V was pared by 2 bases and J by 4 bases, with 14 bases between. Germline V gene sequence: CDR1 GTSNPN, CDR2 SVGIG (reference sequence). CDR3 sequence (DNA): TGTGCCTGGAGTACCCCCGGGGCAGGCACCGGGGAGCTGTTTTTT. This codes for CAWSTPGAGTGELFF.

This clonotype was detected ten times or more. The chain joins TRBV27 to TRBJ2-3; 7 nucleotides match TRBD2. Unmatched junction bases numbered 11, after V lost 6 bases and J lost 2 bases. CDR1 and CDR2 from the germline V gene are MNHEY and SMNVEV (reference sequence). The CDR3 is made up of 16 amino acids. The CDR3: CASSSQASGPTDTQYF. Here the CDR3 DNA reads TGTGCCAGCAGCTCCCAAGCTAGCGGACCCACAGATACGCAGTATTTT.

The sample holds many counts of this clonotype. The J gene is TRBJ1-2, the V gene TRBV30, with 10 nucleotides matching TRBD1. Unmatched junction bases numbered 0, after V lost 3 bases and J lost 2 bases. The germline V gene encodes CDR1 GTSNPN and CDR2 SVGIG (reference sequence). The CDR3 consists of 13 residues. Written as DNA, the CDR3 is TGTGCCTGGAGGACAGGGGGCAACTATGGCTACACCTTC. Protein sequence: CAWRTGGNYGYTF.

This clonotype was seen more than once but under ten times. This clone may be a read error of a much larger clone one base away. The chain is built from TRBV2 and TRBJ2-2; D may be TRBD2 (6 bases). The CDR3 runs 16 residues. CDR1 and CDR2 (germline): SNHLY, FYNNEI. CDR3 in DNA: TGTGCCAGCAGTGTGGCACCTAGCGCCAACACCGGGGGGCTGTTTTTT. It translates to CASSVAPSANTGGLFF.

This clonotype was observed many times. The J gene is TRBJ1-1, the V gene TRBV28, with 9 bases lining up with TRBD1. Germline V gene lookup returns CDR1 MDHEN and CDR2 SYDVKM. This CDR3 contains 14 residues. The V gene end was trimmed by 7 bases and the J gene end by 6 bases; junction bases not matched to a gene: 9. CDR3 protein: CASTQTGGLSEAFF. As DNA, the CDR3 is TGTGCCAGCACACAAACAGGGGGCTTATCTGAAGCTTTCTTT. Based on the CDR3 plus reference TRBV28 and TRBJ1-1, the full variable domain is DVKVTQSSRYLVKRTGEKVFLECVQDMDHENMFWYRQDPGLGLRLIYFSYDVKMKEKGDIPEGYSVSREKKERFSLILESASTNQTSMYLCASTQTGGLSEAFFGQGTRLTVV.

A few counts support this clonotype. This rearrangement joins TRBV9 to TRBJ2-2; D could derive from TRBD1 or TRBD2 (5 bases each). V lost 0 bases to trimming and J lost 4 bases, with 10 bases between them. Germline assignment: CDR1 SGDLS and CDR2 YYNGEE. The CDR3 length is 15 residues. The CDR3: CASSVERDPTGELFF. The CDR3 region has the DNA TGTGCCAGCAGCGTAGAGAGGGACCCCACCGGGGAGCTGTTTTTT.

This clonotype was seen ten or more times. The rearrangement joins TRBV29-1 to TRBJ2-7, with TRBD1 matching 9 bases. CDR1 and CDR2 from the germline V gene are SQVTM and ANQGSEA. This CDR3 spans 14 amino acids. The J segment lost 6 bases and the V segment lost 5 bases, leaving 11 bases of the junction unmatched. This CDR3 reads CSVTPRGQGTEQYF. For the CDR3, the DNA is TGCAGCGTTACCCCCCGGGGACAGGGAACCGAGCAGTACTTC.

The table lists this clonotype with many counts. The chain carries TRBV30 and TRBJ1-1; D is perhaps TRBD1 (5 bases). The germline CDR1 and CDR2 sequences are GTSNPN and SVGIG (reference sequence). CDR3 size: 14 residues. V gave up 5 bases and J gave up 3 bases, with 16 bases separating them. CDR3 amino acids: CAWGQILGHTEAFF. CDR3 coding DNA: TGTGCCTGGGGGCAAATTTTGGGGCACACTGAAGCTTTCTTT.

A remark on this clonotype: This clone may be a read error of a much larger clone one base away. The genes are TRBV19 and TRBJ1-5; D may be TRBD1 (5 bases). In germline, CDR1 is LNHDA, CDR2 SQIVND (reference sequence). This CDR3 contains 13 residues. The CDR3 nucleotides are TGTGCCAGTATCCCCGGTGGGGGTCAGTCCCAGCATTTT. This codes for CASIPGGGQSQHF. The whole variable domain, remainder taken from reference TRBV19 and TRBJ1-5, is DGGITQSPKYLFRKEGQNVTLSCEQNLNHDAMYWYRQDPGQGLRLIYYSQIVNDFQKGDIAEGYSVSREKKESFPLTVTSAQKNPTAFYLCASIPGGGQSQHFGDGTRLSIL.

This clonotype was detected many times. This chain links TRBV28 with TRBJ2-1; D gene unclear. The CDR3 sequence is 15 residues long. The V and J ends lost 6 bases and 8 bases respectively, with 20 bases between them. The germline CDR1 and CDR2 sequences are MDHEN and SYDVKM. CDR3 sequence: CASRNPRAVSDEQFF. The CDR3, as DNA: TGTGCCAGCAGAAACCCAAGGGCGGTCTCTGATGAGCAGTTCTTC.

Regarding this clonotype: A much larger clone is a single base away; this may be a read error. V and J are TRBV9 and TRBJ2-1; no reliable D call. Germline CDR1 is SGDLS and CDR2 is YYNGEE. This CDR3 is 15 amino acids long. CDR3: CASSVAASSYNGQFF. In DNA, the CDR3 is TGTGCCAGCAGCGTAGCGGCGAGCTCCTACAATGGGCAGTTCTTC.

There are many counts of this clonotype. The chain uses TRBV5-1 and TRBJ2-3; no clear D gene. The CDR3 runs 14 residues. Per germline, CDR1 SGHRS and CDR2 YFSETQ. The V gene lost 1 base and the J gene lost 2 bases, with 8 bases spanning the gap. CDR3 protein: CASSLPADTDTQYF. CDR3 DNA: TGCGCCAGCAGCTTGCCTGCAGACACAGATACGCAGTATTTT.

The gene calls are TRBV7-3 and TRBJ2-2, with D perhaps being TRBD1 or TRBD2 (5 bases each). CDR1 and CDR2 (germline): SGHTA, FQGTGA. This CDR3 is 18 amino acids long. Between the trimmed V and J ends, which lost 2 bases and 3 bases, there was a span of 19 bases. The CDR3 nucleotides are TGTGCCAGCAGCTTATTTGGTATCCGGGACCGCGACACCGGGGAGCTGTTTTTT. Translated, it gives CASSLFGIRDRDTGELFF.

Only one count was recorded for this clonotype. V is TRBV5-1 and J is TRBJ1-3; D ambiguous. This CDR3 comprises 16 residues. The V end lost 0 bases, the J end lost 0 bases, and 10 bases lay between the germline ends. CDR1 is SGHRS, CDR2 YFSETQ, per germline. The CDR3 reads CASSLGGLTSGNTIYF. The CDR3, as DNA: TGCGCCAGCAGCTTGGGGGGTTTGACCTCTGGAAACACCATATATTTT. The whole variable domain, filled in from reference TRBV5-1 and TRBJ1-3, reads KAGVTQTPRYLIKTRGQQVTLSCSPISGHRSVSWYQQTPGQGLQFLFEYFSETQRNKGNFPGRFSGRQFSNSRSEMNVSTLELGDSALYLCASSLGGLTSGNTIYFGEGSWLTVV.

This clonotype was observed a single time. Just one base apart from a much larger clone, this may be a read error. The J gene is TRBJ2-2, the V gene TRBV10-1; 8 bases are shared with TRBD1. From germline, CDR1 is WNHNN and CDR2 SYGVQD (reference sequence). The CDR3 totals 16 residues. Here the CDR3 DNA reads TGCGCCAGCAGTGATCCACGACAGGGGAACACCGGGGTGCTGTTTTTT. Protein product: CASSDPRQGNTGVLFF.

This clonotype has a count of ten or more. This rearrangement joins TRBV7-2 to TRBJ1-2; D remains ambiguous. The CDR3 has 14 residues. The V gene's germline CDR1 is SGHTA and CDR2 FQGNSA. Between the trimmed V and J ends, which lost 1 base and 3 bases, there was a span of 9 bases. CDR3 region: CASSLVGSDYGYTF. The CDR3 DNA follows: TGTGCCAGCAGCTTAGTCGGATCTGACTATGGCTACACCTTC.

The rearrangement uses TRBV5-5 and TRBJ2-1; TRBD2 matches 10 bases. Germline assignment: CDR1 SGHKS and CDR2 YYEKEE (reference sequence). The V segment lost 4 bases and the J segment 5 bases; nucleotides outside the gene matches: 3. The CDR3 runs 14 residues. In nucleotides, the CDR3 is TGTGCCAGCAGCGTTAGCGGGAGGAACAATGAGCAGTTCTTC. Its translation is CASSVSGRNNEQFF.

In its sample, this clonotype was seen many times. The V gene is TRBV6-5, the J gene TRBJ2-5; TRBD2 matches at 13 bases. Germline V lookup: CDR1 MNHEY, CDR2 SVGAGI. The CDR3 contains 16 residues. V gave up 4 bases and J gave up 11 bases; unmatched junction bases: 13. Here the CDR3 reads CASSSSMTSGRTNQYF. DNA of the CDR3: TGTGCCAGCAGTTCATCCATGACTAGCGGGAGGACGAATCAGTACTTC.

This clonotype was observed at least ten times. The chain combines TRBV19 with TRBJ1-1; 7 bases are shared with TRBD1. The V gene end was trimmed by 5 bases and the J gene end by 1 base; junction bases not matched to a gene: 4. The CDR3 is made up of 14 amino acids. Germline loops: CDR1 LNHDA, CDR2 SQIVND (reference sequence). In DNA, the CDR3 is TGTGCCAGTAGTGAGGGGACAGCGAACACTGAAGCTTTCTTT. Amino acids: CASSEGTANTEAFF.

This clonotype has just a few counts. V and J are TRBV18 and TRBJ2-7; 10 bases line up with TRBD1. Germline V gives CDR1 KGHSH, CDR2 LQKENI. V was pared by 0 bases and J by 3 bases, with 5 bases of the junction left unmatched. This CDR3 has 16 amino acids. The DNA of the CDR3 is TGTGCCAGCTCACCACCAGGGACAGGGGCCTTCTACGAGCAGTACTTC. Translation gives CASSPPGTGAFYEQYF.

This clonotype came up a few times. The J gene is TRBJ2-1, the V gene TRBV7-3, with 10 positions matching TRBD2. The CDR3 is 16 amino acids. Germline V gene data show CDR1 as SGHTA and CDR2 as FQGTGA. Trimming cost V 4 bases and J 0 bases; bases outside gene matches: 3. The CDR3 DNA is TGTGCCAGCAGCTCTCTAGCGGGGGTCTCCTACAATGAGCAGTTCTTC. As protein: CASSSLAGVSYNEQFF. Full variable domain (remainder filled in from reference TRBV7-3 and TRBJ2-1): GAGVSQTPSNKVTEKGKYVELRCDPISGHTALYWYRQSLGQGPEFLIYFQGTGAADDSGLPNDRFFAVRPEGSVSTLKIQRTERGDSAVYLCASSSLAGVSYNEQFFGPGTRLTVL.